The 19 T cell receptor beta chains below come from one sample, sequenced in a study of T cell responses to AZD1222 COVID-19 vaccine. The method was immunoSEQ multiplex PCR; TCRdb's version includes in-frame clones alone and lacks a portion of them. The data show about 160,000 clones, 90% to 95% seen once. The specimen was peripheral blood, collected on day 0 of AZD1222 vaccination. Receptors originate from an adult in good health.

CDR3 sequence reads: CASSLAGNQPQHF. CDR3 nucleotides: TGTGCCAGCAGTTTAGCCGGCAATCAGCCCCAGCATTTT. The rearrangement joins TRBV12-3 or TRBV12-4 to TRBJ1-5; no clear D gene. V lost 0 bases, J lost 2 bases, and 2 bases lay in between. This CDR3 is 13 amino acids long.

V usage is TRBV6-2 or TRBV6-3 and J usage is TRBJ1-5; TRBD1 matches 7 bases. V lost 3 bases to trimming and J lost 4 bases; unmatched junction nucleotides: 21. The CDR3 extends over 20 amino acids. The germline CDR1 and CDR2 sequences are MNHEY and SVGEGT. The CDR3 DNA sequence: TGTGCCAGCAGTTATCAAGGGCAAATTCCGTCGGGACAGCTTAATCAGCCCCAGCATTTT. Its protein product is CASSYQGQIPSGQLNQPQHF.

The chain joins TRBV4-3 to TRBJ2-1; D unclear. Deletions cut 0 bases from V and 6 bases from J, with 9 bases between. Germline V gene sequence: CDR1 LGHNA, CDR2 YSLEER. The CDR3 consists of 14 residues. The CDR3 DNA is TGCGCCAGCAGCCAAGATTTCGGCCGCAATGAGCAGTTCTTC. Translated, it gives CASSQDFGRNEQFF.

The rearrangement joins TRBV11-3 to TRBJ2-3; 9 bases line up with TRBD2. The J segment lost 3 bases and the V segment lost 4 bases, leaving 2 bases of the junction unmatched. The CDR3 totals 14 residues. Germline CDR1 is SGHNT and CDR2 is YENEEA. The CDR3 region has the DNA TGTGCCAGCAGCTCCGGACTAGCGACAGATACGCAGTATTTT. Translating gives CASSSGLATDTQYF.

The rearrangement joins TRBV9 to TRBJ1-5, with a weak D call TRBD1 (5 bases). Germline V gives CDR1 SGDLS, CDR2 YYNGEE. The CDR3 covers 15 residues. The V end lost 2 bases, the J end lost 4 bases, and 13 bases lay between the germline ends. The CDR3 sequence: CASSVGGVPNQPQHF. The CDR3 DNA is TGTGCCAGCAGCGTGGGGGGGGTCCCAAATCAGCCCCAGCATTTT.

The genes are TRBV11-2 and TRBJ2-7; 8 positions match TRBD1. Germline loops: CDR1 SGHAT, CDR2 FQNNGV. The CDR3 loop spans 17 amino acids. With 0 bases clipped from V and 2 bases from J, the junction kept 9 bases outside the gene matches. The CDR3 nucleotides read TGTGCCAGCAGCTTAGATCTTGGACAGGGTGAGACCTACGAGCAGTACTTC. It yields the protein CASSLDLGQGETYEQYF.

V gene TRBV9 combines with J gene TRBJ2-3; no firm D call. Trimming pared 4 bases from V and 5 bases from J, leaving 17 bases between. This CDR3 contains 15 residues. The germline V gene has CDR1 SGDLS and CDR2 YYNGEE. CDR3 DNA sequence: TGTGCCAGCAGCCCCTTAGAAGGGTTCGTAGATACGCAGTATTTT. This translates into CASSPLEGFVDTQYF.

The chain joins TRBV19 to TRBJ2-3; 7 positions match TRBD1. This CDR3 comprises 18 residues. In germline, CDR1 is LNHDA, CDR2 SQIVND (reference sequence). Germline trimming cut 0 bases from V and 2 bases from J; bases unmatched to any gene: 11. In nucleotides, the CDR3 is TGTGCCAGTAGTATAGATCCGAAGACAGGGCTACCCACAGATACGCAGTATTTT. It yields the protein CASSIDPKTGLPTDTQYF. Using reference TRBV19 and TRBJ2-3 for the parts outside the CDR3, the full variable domain is DGGITQSPKYLFRKEGQNVTLSCEQNLNHDAMYWYRQDPGQGLRLIYYSQIVNDFQKGDIAEGYSVSREKKESFPLTVTSAQKNPTAFYLCASSIDPKTGLPTDTQYFGPGTRLTVL.

The J gene is TRBJ2-7, the V gene TRBV7-9, with TRBD1 matching over 10 bases. The V gene's germline CDR1 is SEHNR and CDR2 FQNEAQ (reference sequence). The junction had 6 bases not matched to a gene; V was cut back by 4 bases and J by 3 bases. The CDR3 is made up of 15 amino acids. CDR3 amino acids: CASSSTRTGGYEQYF. As DNA, the CDR3 is TGTGCCAGCAGCTCGACCCGGACAGGGGGCTACGAGCAGTACTTC.

This rearrangement joins TRBV9 to TRBJ1-2; 8 bases line up with TRBD1. Germline V gene data show CDR1 as SGDLS and CDR2 as YYNGEE. CDR3 size: 14 residues. Trimming at V came to 3 bases and at J to 0 bases, leaving 1 base not matched to a gene. CDR3 sequence: CASSGTGSNYGYTF. The DNA of the CDR3 is TGTGCCAGCAGCGGGACAGGGTCTAACTATGGCTACACCTTC.

The V gene is TRBV5-4, the J gene TRBJ2-6; TRBD1 aligns across 7 bases. The CDR3 is made up of 15 amino acids. Germline V gives CDR1 SGHNT, CDR2 YYREEE (reference sequence). V dropped 2 bases and J dropped 4; count of bases not matched to a gene: 3. CDR3 protein: CASSFDRVGANVLTF. CDR3 DNA: TGTGCCAGCAGCTTTGACAGGGTCGGGGCCAACGTCCTGACTTTC. The full variable domain, rest sourced from reference TRBV5-4 and TRBJ2-6, is ETGVTQSPTHLIKTRGQQVTLRCSSQSGHNTVSWYQQALGQGPQFIFQYYREEENGRGNFPPRFSGLQFPNYSSELNVNALELDDSALYLCASSFDRVGANVLTFGAGSRLTVL.

Only one count was recorded for this clone. The chain joins TRBV19 to TRBJ1-5, with 12 bases aligning to TRBD1. The CDR3 has 19 residues. Unmatched junction bases numbered 12, after V lost 2 bases and J lost 4 bases. Germline loops: CDR1 LNHDA, CDR2 SQIVND (reference sequence). The CDR3: CASSIKTGTGGSRNQPQHF. CDR3 DNA: TGTGCCAGTAGTATAAAAACCGGGACAGGGGGCTCTCGGAATCAGCCCCAGCATTTT.

This chain uses TRBV19 with TRBJ2-7, with D perhaps TRBD1 or TRBD2 (5 bases each). The length of the CDR3 is 14 residues. V was trimmed by 2 bases and J by 2 bases, leaving 10 bases between them. Germline V gene lookup returns CDR1 LNHDA and CDR2 SQIVND (reference sequence). The CDR3 spells CASSIYGAPYEQYF. The CDR3 DNA reads as TGTGCCAGTAGTATATACGGGGCCCCCTACGAGCAGTACTTC.

The gene calls are TRBV7-6 and TRBJ2-5; 10 bases fit TRBD2. CDR3 length: 16 residues. Germline-derived CDR1 and CDR2 are SGHVS and FNYEAQ. V lost 3 bases and J lost 5; bases outside the gene matches: 9. The DNA for the CDR3 is TGTGCCAGCAGCTTGTTCCAGCGGGGGGGCCTCGAGACCCAGTACTTC. This translates into CASSLFQRGGLETQYF.

The chain employs TRBV9 and TRBJ2-5; D remains unclear. The CDR3 is 12 residues long. Germline loops: CDR1 SGDLS, CDR2 YYNGEE. V lost 0 bases to trimming and J lost 4 bases, with 4 bases between them. For the CDR3, the DNA is TGTGCCAGCAGCGTAGATGGAGAGACCCAGTACTTC. It yields the protein CASSVDGETQYF.

The V call is TRBV24-1, the J call TRBJ2-2; TRBD2 agrees at 7 bases. V was clipped by 4 bases and J by 0 bases; unmatched bases: 7. The V gene's germline CDR1 is KGHDR and CDR2 SFDVKD. This CDR3 is built from 17 residues. In DNA form, the CDR3 reads TGTGCCACCAGTGAACGAGCGGGACTCCCGAACACCGGGGAGCTGTTTTTT. Its protein product is CATSERAGLPNTGELFF.

The chain is built from TRBV5-1 and TRBJ1-5; 8 nucleotides align to TRBD1. Losses at the gene ends were 4 bases for V and 3 bases for J; bases not matched to a gene: 9. The germline gives CDR1 SGHRS, CDR2 YFSETQ. CDR3 length: 16 residues. The CDR3 DNA follows: TGCGCCAGCAGCGAGGGGACAGGAAAAATCAATCAGCCCCAGCATTTT. It translates to CASSEGTGKINQPQHF.

J is TRBJ2-1 and V is TRBV6-5; D might be TRBD1 (6 bases). The germline V gene has CDR1 MNHEY and CDR2 SVGAGI. The CDR3 covers 12 residues. V was clipped by 6 bases and J by 8 bases, with 11 bases between them. The CDR3 sequence is CASRQGTHEQFF. The CDR3 DNA is TGTGCCAGCAGACAGGGTACCCATGAGCAGTTCTTC.

V gene TRBV28 combines with J gene TRBJ2-7, with TRBD1 as a possible D gene (5 bases). V lost 6 bases, J lost 4 bases, and 13 bases lay in between. CDR3 length: 13 amino acids. Germline CDR1 and CDR2: MDHEN and SYDVKM. The CDR3 DNA sequence: TGTGCCAGCAGATTTCAGGGTAGATACGAGCAGTACTTC. Protein sequence: CASRFQGRYEQYF.